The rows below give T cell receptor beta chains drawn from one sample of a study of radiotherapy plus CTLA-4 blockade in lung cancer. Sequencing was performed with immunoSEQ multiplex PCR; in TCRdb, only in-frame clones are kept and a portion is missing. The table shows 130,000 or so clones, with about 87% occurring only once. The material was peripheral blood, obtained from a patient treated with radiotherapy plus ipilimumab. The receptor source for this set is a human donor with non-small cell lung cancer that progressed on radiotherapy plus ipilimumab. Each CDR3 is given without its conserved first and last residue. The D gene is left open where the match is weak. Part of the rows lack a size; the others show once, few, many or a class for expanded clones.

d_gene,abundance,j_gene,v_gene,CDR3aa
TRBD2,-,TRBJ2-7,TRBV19,ASSKARGEQY
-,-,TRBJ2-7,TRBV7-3,ASSPFPGSDEQY
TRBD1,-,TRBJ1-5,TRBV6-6,ASRGTGGSNQPQH
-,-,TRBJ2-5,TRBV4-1,ASSGNEVSTQY
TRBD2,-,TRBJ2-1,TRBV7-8,ASSLQARLAGPYNEQF
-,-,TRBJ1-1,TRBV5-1,ASSLWSGPSNTEAF
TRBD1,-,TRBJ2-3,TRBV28,ASSFRQGVTDTQY
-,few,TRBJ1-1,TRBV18,ASSPERNTEAF
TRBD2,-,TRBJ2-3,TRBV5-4,ASSLAIAGGPTDTQY
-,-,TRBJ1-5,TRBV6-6,ASSYAVGGPQH
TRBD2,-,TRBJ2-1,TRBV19,ASREAGSYNEQF
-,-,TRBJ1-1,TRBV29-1,SAGRQGHMNTEAF
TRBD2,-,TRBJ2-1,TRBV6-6,ASSPRSSGANNEQF
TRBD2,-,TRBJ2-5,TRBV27,ASSFLAGVKETQY
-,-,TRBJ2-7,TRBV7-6,ASSLRGLQPSEEQY
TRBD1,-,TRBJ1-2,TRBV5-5,ASSLGDRVIYGYT
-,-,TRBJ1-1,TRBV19,ASSRLSMTDYTEAF
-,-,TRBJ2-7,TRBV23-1,ASILYRSRSAGTYEQY
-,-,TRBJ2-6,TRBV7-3,ASSLKSDALQSRANVLT
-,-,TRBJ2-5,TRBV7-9,ASSFTAAVGGTQY
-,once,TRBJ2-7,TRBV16,ASSHPRRSLYSYEQY
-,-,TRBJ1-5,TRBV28,ASSGPRVNQPQH
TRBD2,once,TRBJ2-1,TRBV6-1,ASGEAGGLLGDEQF
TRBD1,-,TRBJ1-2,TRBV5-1,ASSLWTGGNGYT
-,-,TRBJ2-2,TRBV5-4,ASSLRTSNTGELF
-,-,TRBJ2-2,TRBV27,ASSLSPRVSGELF
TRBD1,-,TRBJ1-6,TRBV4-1,ASSQGQGDPSLH
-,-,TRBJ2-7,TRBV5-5,ASSGQVASYEQY
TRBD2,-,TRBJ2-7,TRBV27,ASSLTSGSVEQY
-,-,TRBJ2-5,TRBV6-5,ASRPDTYQETQY
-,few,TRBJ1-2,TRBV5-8,ASRPGAARYGYT
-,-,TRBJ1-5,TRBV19,ASNLGGGGNSNQPQH
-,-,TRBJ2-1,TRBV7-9,ASSPQGSSYNEQF
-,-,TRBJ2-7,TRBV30,AWSVSSEQY
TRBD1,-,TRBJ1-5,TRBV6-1,ASRSWGTESQPQH
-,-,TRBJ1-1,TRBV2,ASSPQGFGTEAF
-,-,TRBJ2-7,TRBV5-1,ASSPDRILREQY
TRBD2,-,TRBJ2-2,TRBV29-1,SVVTTGTSGRFNTGELF
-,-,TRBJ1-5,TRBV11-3,ASSPSPGTQYSNQPQH
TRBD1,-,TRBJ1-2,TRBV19,ASSLRQGVYGYT
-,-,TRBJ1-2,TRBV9,ASKGRDDYGYT
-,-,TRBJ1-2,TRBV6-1,ASGGPGTGLGGYT
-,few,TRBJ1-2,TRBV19,ASSPRRGGWNYGYT
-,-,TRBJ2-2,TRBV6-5,ASSPRGRYTGELF
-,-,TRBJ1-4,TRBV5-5,ASSLWFATNEKLF
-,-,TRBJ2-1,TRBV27,ASRQWVANNEQF
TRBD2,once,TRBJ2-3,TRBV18,ASSPDSGRTDTQY
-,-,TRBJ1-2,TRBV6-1,ASSEPQGRYGYT
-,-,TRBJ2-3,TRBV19,ASSGNGAGVDTQY